This entry features one TCR beta chain sequence. These data originate in a study of memory CD8 T cells in hepatitis C reinfection. Documented time point: pre-reinfection, 55 to 20 weeks before reinfection detection. Sorted cells were sequenced directly ex vivo without any in vitro expansion. The protocol was immunoSEQ multiplex PCR, while the TCRdb copy is restricted to in-frame clones and leaves out a portion. The repertoire holds 40,000 to 60,000 clones, with 85% to 90% as singletons. The TCR sequence derives from a man between 18 and 29 years old with hepatitis C virus infection. The specimen was naive CD8+ T cells sorted from blood.

Written as DNA, the CDR3 is TGTGCCACCAGCAGCCGTTTACAGAGCTCTGGGGCCAACGTCCTGACTTTC. This sequence encodes CATSSRLQSSGANVLTF. The chain employs TRBV15 and TRBJ2-6; no definite D call. CDR3 size: 17 residues. V lost 3 bases, J lost 0 bases, and 12 bases lay in between. Germline V gene sequence: CDR1 LNHNV, CDR2 YYDKDF (reference sequence).